This record looks at one TCR beta chain sequence and its context. Its specificity is not known. Because it lacks the conserved phenylalanine or tryptophan at the end, this CDR3 is likely a read error. The template, roughly 510 ng total RNA, yielded TCR beta cDNA made with a constant-region primer. ARM-PCR, slightly modified, supplied the TCR beta libraries through three nested multiplex PCR rounds. TCRdb reprocessed the multiplex PCR reads with MiXCR, giving one entry per CDR3 protein. Of about 100,000 distinct CDR3 sequences listed, more than 65% are singletons. From unsorted bulk tissue weighing roughly 17-34 mg, DNA and RNA were co-extracted. The data were taken from a study of tumor-infiltrating lymphocytes in primary liver carcinoma. Study-wide context: With diameters of roughly 4.2 to 10 cm, tumors were stage T1-T3 N0M0. Study conclusions and caveats: Compared with blood, tumor repertoires held significantly more in their top 250 clones.

The sample comprised liver tumor tissue from sampling region 2. The subset here: tumor region T2, inferior pole. The receptor comes from a woman aged 55-69 years with primary liver carcinoma and hepatitis B virus infection.

The CDR3 DNA follows: TGTGCCATCAACGGGATAGCGGGGGGGCCCCACGCGGATACGCAGTATCTT. It encodes CAINGIAGGPHADTQYL. The chain carries TRBV10-3 and TRBJ2-3, with 11 bases lining up with TRBD2. V was clipped by 7 bases and J by 6 bases; unmatched bases: 15. Germline V gene data show CDR1 as ENHRY and CDR2 as SYGVKD. The length of the CDR3 is 17 residues.